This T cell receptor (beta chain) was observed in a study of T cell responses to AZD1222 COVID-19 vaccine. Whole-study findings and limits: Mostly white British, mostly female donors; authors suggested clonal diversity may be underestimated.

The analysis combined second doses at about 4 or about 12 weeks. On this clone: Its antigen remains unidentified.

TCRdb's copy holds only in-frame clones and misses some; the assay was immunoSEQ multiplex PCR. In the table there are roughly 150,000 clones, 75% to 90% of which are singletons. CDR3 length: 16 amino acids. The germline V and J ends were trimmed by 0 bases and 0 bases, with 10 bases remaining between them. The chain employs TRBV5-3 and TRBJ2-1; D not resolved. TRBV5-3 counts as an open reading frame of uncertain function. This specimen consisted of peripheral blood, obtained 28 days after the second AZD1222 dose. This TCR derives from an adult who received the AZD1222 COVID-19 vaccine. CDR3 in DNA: TGTGCCAGAAGCTTGGTGACGGAGAGCTCCTACAATGAGCAGTTCTTC. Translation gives CARSLVTESSYNEQFF.